The 3 T cell receptor beta chains in this list originate from one sample, sequenced in a study of OX40 agonist ivuxolimab in advanced cancers. TCRdb keeps only in-frame clones here, not all; method: immunoSEQ multiplex PCR. The top ten clones hold 6% to 7% of a sample with about 50,000 clones, around 90% of them seen once. The source material was CD4+ or CD8+ T cells sorted from blood, sampled in a trial of the OX40 agonist ivuxolimab. The receptors stem from an adult with an advanced solid tumor such as melanoma, head and neck, liver or kidney cancer.

The CDR3 is CASSADRYTGELFF. The CDR3 DNA reads as TGTGCCAGCAGCGCAGACAGATACACCGGGGAGCTGTTTTTT. The V and J genes are TRBV28 and TRBJ2-2, with D possibly TRBD1 on 5 matching bases. CDR3 length: 14 residues. Trimming removed 6 bases at V and 3 bases at J, with 11 bases between. Germline V lookup: CDR1 MDHEN, CDR2 SYDVKM.

This clone was counted a single time. The rearrangement links TRBV10-3 to TRBJ2-7, with 13 positions matching TRBD2. Germline V gives CDR1 ENHRY, CDR2 SYGVKD. V gave up 0 bases and J gave up 3 bases; unmatched junction bases: 8. CDR3 length: 18 residues. The CDR3 loop reads CAISESGTSGANYYEQYV. CDR3 sequence (DNA): TGTGCCATCAGTGAGTCGGGGACTAGCGGGGCCAACTACTACGAGCAGTACGTC.

The count of this clone is one. The gene calls are TRBV19 and TRBJ1-2, with D hard to call. The germline CDR1 and CDR2 sequences are LNHDA and SQIVND (reference sequence). This CDR3 comprises 15 residues. V lost 1 base, J lost 6 bases, and 15 bases lay in between. The CDR3 region is CASSIAIGAFDGYTF. The CDR3, as DNA: TGTGCCAGTAGTATAGCAATTGGAGCCTTCGATGGCTACACCTTC.